This passage covers 23 T cell receptor beta chains from one sample sequenced in a study of control samples from healthy donors and cancer patients. Sequencing used immunoSEQ multiplex PCR; TCRdb keeps in-frame clones, though not all of them. Seen here are approximately 100,000 clones, approximately 86% observed once, and the top ten hold 20% to 25%. Sequencing was carried out using blood. The receptor source for this set is a man younger than 45 in good health.

CDR3 sequence: CSVPRGSNSYNEQFF. DNA for the CDR3: TGCAGCGTCCCTCGGGGTTCTAACTCCTACAATGAGCAGTTCTTC. This chain joins TRBV29-1 and TRBJ2-1; TRBD2 might be the D (5 bases). The CDR3 is 15 amino acids. Germline values: CDR1 SQVTM, CDR2 ANQGSEA. V was shortened by 6 bases and J by 0 bases, with 15 bases between the two germline ends.

The V gene is TRBV19, the J gene TRBJ1-2; 8 bases line up with TRBD1. Germline-derived CDR1 and CDR2 are LNHDA and SQIVND (reference sequence). The CDR3 runs 14 residues. V trimming: 7 bases; J trimming: 4 bases; junction bases outside the gene matches: 8. The CDR3 loop is CASTGTDRAYGYTF. The DNA for the CDR3 is TGTGCCAGTACCGGGACGGACAGGGCCTATGGCTACACCTTC.

The genes are TRBV28 and TRBJ2-1, with D unresolved. The V end was cut by 2 bases, the J end by 7 bases, with 0 bases between. The length of the CDR3 is 10 residues. Germline V lookup: CDR1 MDHEN, CDR2 SYDVKM. The CDR3 nucleotides read TGTGCCAGCAGTTTAAATGAGCAGTTCTTC. Its protein product is CASSLNEQFF.

The chain combines TRBV5-1 with TRBJ1-6; D uncertain. The germline V and J ends were trimmed by 4 bases and 9 bases, with 17 bases remaining between them. Germline-derived CDR1 and CDR2 are SGHRS and YFSETQ. This CDR3 has 15 amino acids. The CDR3 is CASSVTGVSGSPLHF. The CDR3 region has the DNA TGCGCCAGCAGCGTCACCGGGGTGTCTGGTTCACCCCTCCACTTT. Using reference TRBV5-1 and TRBJ1-6 for the parts outside the CDR3, the full variable domain is KAGVTQTPRYLIKTRGQQVTLSCSPISGHRSVSWYQQTPGQGLQFLFEYFSETQRNKGNFPGRFSGRQFSNSRSEMNVSTLELGDSALYLCASSVTGVSGSPLHFGNGTRLTVT.

The chain has TRBV6-6 and TRBJ1-2, with D uncertain. Germline CDR1 reads MNHNY; CDR2 reads SVGAGI (reference sequence). V lost 9 bases, J lost 6 bases, and 20 bases lay in between. The CDR3 contains 14 residues. CDR3 region: CASTTREDRHGYTF. DNA for the CDR3: TGTGCCAGTACAACCCGGGAAGACCGCCATGGCTACACCTTC.

CDR3 nucleotide sequence: TGTGCCAGCAGCGTAGGAGACGGGTGGCAGTATTTT. This encodes CASSVGDGWQYF. The chain links TRBV9 to TRBJ2-3; D not resolved. Germline assignment: CDR1 SGDLS and CDR2 YYNGEE. The germline V and J ends were trimmed by 0 bases and 11 bases, with 10 bases remaining between them. This CDR3 is built from 12 residues.

The chain uses TRBV19 and TRBJ1-2, with 12 bases identical to TRBD1. This CDR3 has 14 amino acids. Germline V gene sequence: CDR1 LNHDA, CDR2 SQIVND (reference sequence). V lost 5 bases to trimming and J lost 8 bases; unmatched junction nucleotides: 6. CDR3 coding DNA: TGTGCCAGTAGTCTGGGACAGGGGGCGGAGGGCTACACCTTC. The encoded protein is CASSLGQGAEGYTF.

The CDR3 DNA reads as TGTGCCAGCAGCCAAGATTTGGGCGGGGGGTCCACAGATACGCAGTATTTT. This sequence encodes CASSQDLGGGSTDTQYF. The V gene is TRBV4-2, the J gene TRBJ2-3; 8 nucleotides align to TRBD2. This CDR3 comprises 17 residues. V was pared by 0 bases and J by 2 bases, with 7 bases of the junction left unmatched. Germline V gene sequence: CDR1 LGHNA, CDR2 YNFKEQ.

The chain is built from TRBV7-2 and TRBJ2-7; D is unclear. V lost 8 bases, J lost 3 bases, and 14 bases lay in between. CDR1 is SGHTA and CDR2 is FQGNSA in the germline V gene. The CDR3 runs to 13 residues. This chain's CDR3 is CASSDHVIYEQYF. The CDR3 nucleotides read TGTGCCAGCTCGGACCATGTGATCTACGAGCAGTACTTC.

The chain uses TRBV30 and TRBJ1-5; 8 bases fit TRBD1. CDR1 GTSNPN and CDR2 SVGIG come from the germline V gene (reference sequence). The V segment lost 3 bases and the J segment 2 bases; nucleotides outside the gene matches: 6. The CDR3 runs 15 residues. The DNA of the CDR3 is TGTGCCTGGAGGGGGCAGGGGGCTGGCAATCAGCCCCAGCATTTT. This encodes CAWRGQGAGNQPQHF.

J is TRBJ1-2 and V is TRBV27; D perhaps matches TRBD1 (6 bases). V lost 7 bases and J lost 4, with 19 bases in between. Germline V lookup: CDR1 MNHEY, CDR2 SMNVEV (reference sequence). The CDR3 contains 15 residues. CDR3: CASKESQGRVYGYTF. In nucleotides, the CDR3 is TGTGCCAGCAAGGAGTCCCAGGGGAGGGTCTATGGCTACACCTTC.

V gene TRBV5-6 combines with J gene TRBJ2-3; D remains unclear. Germline V lookup: CDR1 SGHDT, CDR2 YYEEEE. Trimming pared 0 bases from V and 0 bases from J, leaving 11 bases between. This CDR3 comprises 16 residues. CDR3 sequence: CASSLEESSSTDTQYF. In DNA, the CDR3 is TGTGCCAGCAGCTTGGAAGAGAGCAGTAGCACAGATACGCAGTATTTT.

The rearrangement joins TRBV6-5 to TRBJ1-3; D gene uncertain. V lost 10 bases and J 0 bases, leaving 13 bases between the germline ends. The CDR3 spans 14 residues. From germline, CDR1 is MNHEY and CDR2 SVGAGI. Here the CDR3 DNA reads TGTGCCATCGCATCAGACTACTCTGGAAACACCATATATTTT. It yields the protein CAIASDYSGNTIYF.

The rearrangement uses TRBV29-1 and TRBJ1-1; D is perhaps TRBD1 (5 bases). The CDR3 covers 15 residues. V was shortened by 0 bases and J by 9 bases, with 20 bases between the two germline ends. The germline V gene has CDR1 SQVTM and CDR2 ANQGSEA. CDR3 DNA sequence: TGCAGCGTTGAAGATCGGGGTTTCCAGGGCAGTAAAGCTTTCTTT. As protein: CSVEDRGFQGSKAFF. Looking up the rest from reference TRBV29-1 and TRBJ1-1 gives the full variable domain: SAVISQKPSRDICQRGTSLTIQCQVDSQVTMMFWYRQQPGQSLTLIATANQGSEATYESGFVIDKFPISRPNLTFSTLTVSNMSPEDSSIYLCSVEDRGFQGSKAFFGQGTRLTVV.

This chain uses TRBV29-1 with TRBJ1-2; D is ambiguous. Germline CDR1 reads SQVTM; CDR2 reads ANQGSEA. The CDR3 sequence is 12 residues long. Trimming took 4 bases from V and 4 from J, leaving 10 bases between them. The CDR3 DNA follows: TGCAGCGTTGTTGTCGGCGGCTATGGCTACACCTTC. Translating it yields CSVVVGGYGYTF.

This clone has just one count. The chain recombines TRBV28 with TRBJ1-1, with D perhaps matching TRBD1 (6 bases). CDR3 length: 13 amino acids. V dropped 8 bases and J dropped 4 bases, with 14 bases sitting between them. Germline V gives CDR1 MDHEN, CDR2 SYDVKM. CDR3 amino acids: CASVDGGGTEAFF. CDR3 bases: TGTGCCAGCGTGGACGGAGGGGGCACTGAAGCTTTCTTT.

J is TRBJ2-3 and V is TRBV27; D call uncertain. CDR1 is MNHEY and CDR2 is SMNVEV in the germline V gene (reference sequence). The CDR3 length is 13 residues. Trimming left V 4 bases short and J 2 bases short, with 7 bases between. The CDR3 spells CASSSLNTDTQYF. The CDR3 DNA reads as TGTGCCAGCAGTTCCCTTAACACAGATACGCAGTATTTT.

The genes are TRBV3-1 (or the pseudogene TRBV3-2) and TRBJ1-4; 10 positions agree with TRBD1. CDR3 length: 13 amino acids. V was clipped by 5 bases and J by 6 bases; unmatched bases: 0. The germline V gene encodes CDR1 LGHDT and CDR2 YNNKEL (reference sequence). As DNA, the CDR3 is TGTGCCAGCAGCGACAGGGGGCATGAAAAACTGTTTTTT. Translating gives CASSDRGHEKLFF.

This chain joins TRBV6-1 and TRBJ2-7; D possibly uses TRBD1 or TRBD2 (6 bases each). The CDR3 length is 15 residues. Germline CDR1 MNHNS, CDR2 SASEGT. V lost 1 base, J lost 2 bases, and 12 bases lay in between. In DNA, the CDR3 is TGTGCCAGCAGTGAAGGGGGGGCGAGGCCCTACGAGCAGTACTTC. Residues: CASSEGGARPYEQYF.

This clone was picked up a small number of times. V gene TRBV2 combines with J gene TRBJ1-1; 8 bases match TRBD1. CDR3 size: 14 residues. Germline V CDR1 and CDR2: SNHLY, FYNNEI. Trimming took 7 bases from V and 5 from J; bases not matched to a gene: 9. CDR3 bases: TGTGCCAGCACTTCGGACAGGGTCGGGACTGAAGCTTTCTTT. It yields the protein CASTSDRVGTEAFF.

The rearrangement links TRBV6-5 to TRBJ2-5; D might be TRBD1 (5 bases). This CDR3 has 16 residues. Germline V CDR1 and CDR2: MNHEY, SVGAGI. Trimming took off 2 bases at V and 4 bases at J, with 17 bases between the two ends. The CDR3 sequence: CASSYGSSRGRETQYF. In DNA form, the CDR3 reads TGTGCCAGCAGTTACGGGTCTTCAAGGGGCCGAGAGACCCAGTACTTC.

The chain uses TRBV27 and TRBJ1-1, with TRBD1 identical over 7 bases. Per the germline V gene, CDR1 is MNHEY and CDR2 is SMNVEV (reference sequence). V lost 5 bases and J lost 6; bases outside the gene matches: 12. CDR3 length: 15 residues. Written as DNA, the CDR3 is TGTGCCAGCAGTCAATGGACAGGAAGGGTGCCTGAAGCTTTCTTT. Residues: CASSQWTGRVPEAFF.

The chain links TRBV7-8 to TRBJ2-7; D not resolved. Trimming left V 2 bases short and J 2 bases short, with 10 bases between. Looked up from germline, CDR1 is SGHVS and CDR2 is FQNEAQ. The CDR3 has 14 amino acids. The CDR3 DNA follows: TGTGCCAGCAGCTTAATCGACGGTACCTACGAGCAGTACTTC. Residues: CASSLIDGTYEQYF. The full variable domain, in which reference TRBV7-8 and TRBJ2-7 provide the parts outside the CDR3, is GAGVSQSPRYKVAKRGQDVALRCDPISGHVSLFWYQQALGQGPEFLTYFQNEAQLDKSGLPSDRFFAERPEGSVSTLKIQRTQQEDSAVYLCASSLIDGTYEQYFGPGTRLTVT.